This TCR beta chain comes out of a study of human T cells and chemical hapten exposure. Study-level information: The use of 2% DPC on roughly 2 cm by roughly 2 cm of upper inner arm skin constituted sensitization.

Library construction involved attaching unique molecular identifiers to individual cDNA molecules, which allowed quantitative, reproducible TCR counting. TCRdb passed the RACE reads through MiXCR, listing each CDR3 protein once. The table shows over 100,000 distinct CDR3 sequences, with roughly a tenth occurring only once. Time point denoted: patch test 2, 6 weeks after DPC sensitization. As to treatment: therapeutic diphenylcyclopropenone sensitization with weekly scalp DPC. This clonotype was counted ten times or more. Germline trimming cut 3 bases from V and 4 bases from J; bases unmatched to any gene: 5. Germline CDR1 reads SGHNT; CDR2 reads YYREEE (reference sequence). CDR3 length: 16 residues.

This sequence joins TRBV5-4 and TRBJ2-5; 14 positions match TRBD2. The TCR sequence derives from a woman in her forties with alopecia areata. Some clones in this sample may be carry-over from other donors' samples. The starting material was whole blood, obtained in connection with sensitization to the hapten diphenylcyclopropenone (DPC). The CDR3 nucleotides read TGTGCCAGCAGCTGGGGACTAGCGGGGGATGGAGAGACCCAGTACTTC. It is translated as CASSWGLAGDGETQYF.